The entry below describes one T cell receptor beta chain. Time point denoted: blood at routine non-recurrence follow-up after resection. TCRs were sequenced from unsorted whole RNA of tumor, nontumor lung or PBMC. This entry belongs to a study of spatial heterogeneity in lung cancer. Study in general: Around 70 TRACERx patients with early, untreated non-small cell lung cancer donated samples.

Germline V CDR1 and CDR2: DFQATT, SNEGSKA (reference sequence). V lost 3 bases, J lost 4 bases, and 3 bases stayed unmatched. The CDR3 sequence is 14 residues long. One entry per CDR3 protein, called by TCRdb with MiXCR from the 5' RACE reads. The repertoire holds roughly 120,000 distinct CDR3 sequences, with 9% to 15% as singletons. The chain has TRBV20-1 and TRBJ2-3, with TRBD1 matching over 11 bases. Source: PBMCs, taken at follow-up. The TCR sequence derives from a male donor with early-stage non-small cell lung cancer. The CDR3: CSARGQGDPDTQYF. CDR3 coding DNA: TGCAGTGCTAGGGGACAGGGGGACCCAGATACGCAGTATTTT.